Shown below are 2 T cell receptor beta chains from a single sample sequenced in a study of T cell responses to AZD1222 COVID-19 vaccine. TCRdb keeps only in-frame clones here, not all; method: immunoSEQ multiplex PCR. The sample records over 110,000 clones, around 93% being singletons. Sequenced material: peripheral blood, taken on day 0 of AZD1222 vaccination. The receptors stem from an adult in good health.

The rearrangement uses TRBV11-2 and TRBJ1-4, with D unclear. Germline V gene data show CDR1 as SGHAT and CDR2 as FQNNGV. V was trimmed by 0 bases and J by 1 base, leaving 6 bases between them. This CDR3 region has 15 residues. DNA of the CDR3: TGTGCCAGCAGCTTAGATCGGGGAACTAATGAAAAACTGTTTTTT. Translated: CASSLDRGTNEKLFF.

This clone was seen only once. V is TRBV11-2 and J is TRBJ1-3; D is unresolved. The length of the CDR3 is 17 residues. From germline, CDR1 is SGHAT and CDR2 FQNNGV. The V and J ends lost 1 base and 0 bases respectively, with 13 bases between them. In nucleotides, the CDR3 is TGTGCCAGCAGCTTAGGGTACGGGATCAGCTCTGGAAACACCATATATTTT. It specifies CASSLGYGISSGNTIYF.